The 30 T cell receptor beta chains below were found in one sample sequenced in a study of cytomegalovirus exposure and HLA in healthy donors. The study ran its PCR with 60 Vbeta and 13 Jbeta primers. Only in-frame clones appear in the TCRdb table, and some are missing; sequencing was by immunoSEQ multiplex PCR. The data hold 150,000 to 160,000 clones, with more than 75% observed a single time. Sample: PBMCs. Every receptor here comes from a woman in her forties in good health and CMV-seropositive.

V is TRBV27 and J is TRBJ2-2; 8 nucleotides agree with TRBD2. CDR1 is MNHEY, CDR2 SMNVEV, per germline (reference sequence). Trimming cost V 0 bases and J 7 bases; bases outside gene matches: 16. This CDR3 is 19 amino acids long. The CDR3 protein is CASSLSLQPGRAFDGELFF. DNA for the CDR3: TGTGCCAGCAGTTTATCCCTCCAACCCGGGAGGGCGTTTGACGGGGAGCTGTTTTTT.

On this clone itself: This likely comes from a read error, as the CDR3 has no conserved phenylalanine or tryptophan at its end. The limits of the CDR3 on the DNA are not certain, so only TCRdb's listed CDR3 is given. This chain connects TRBV6-6 to TRBJ2-3; TRBD2 is the table's D call, not checked against the DNA. From germline, CDR1 is MNHNY and CDR2 SVGAGI (reference sequence). Inclusive of both ends, the CDR3 amounts to 12 amino acids. Here the CDR3 reads CASSALAGGTQV.

V is TRBV30 and J is TRBJ2-7; the match to TRBD2 covers 7 bases. The CDR3 contains 12 residues. V shed 2 bases, J shed 11 bases, and the junction held 9 bases outside the gene matches. The germline CDR1 and CDR2 sequences are GTSNPN and SVGIG (reference sequence). The CDR3 DNA reads TGTGCCTGGAGTTGGGAGGGAGAAGAAAAGTACTTC. Amino acid sequence: CAWSWEGEEKYF.

This chain links TRBV29-1 with TRBJ2-2; perhaps TRBD1 as D (6 bases). Germline values: CDR1 SQVTM, CDR2 ANQGSEA. The V end lost 7 bases, the J end lost 7 bases, and 22 bases lay between the germline ends. The CDR3 sequence is 15 residues long. The CDR3 sequence is CSALRGSGKGGELFF. CDR3 sequence (DNA): TGCAGCGCCCTAAGGGGGTCAGGGAAGGGCGGGGAGCTGTTTTTT.

The chain joins TRBV4-2 to TRBJ2-7; 9 bases are shared with TRBD2. The CDR3 totals 14 residues. V lost 5 bases, J lost 2 bases, and 4 bases stayed unmatched. Germline V lookup: CDR1 LGHNA, CDR2 YNFKEQ. The CDR3 sequence: CASSATSGTYEQYF. Written as DNA, the CDR3 is TGTGCCAGCAGCGCGACTAGCGGAACCTACGAGCAGTACTTC.

The rearrangement links TRBV6-5 to TRBJ2-1, with D perhaps TRBD2 (5 bases). The CDR3 is made up of 15 amino acids. Looked up from germline, CDR1 is MNHEY and CDR2 is SVGAGI. V lost 2 bases and J 3 bases, leaving 11 bases between the germline ends. The CDR3 protein is CASSYEIAGYNEQFF. Here the CDR3 DNA reads TGTGCCAGCAGTTACGAGATCGCGGGCTACAATGAGCAGTTCTTC.

This clone turned up a few times. This sequence joins TRBV7-2 and TRBJ2-3; possible D gene TRBD2, 6 bases. From germline, CDR1 is SGHTA and CDR2 FQGNSA. The V gene lost 5 bases and the J gene lost 10 bases, with 13 bases spanning the gap. This CDR3 comprises 12 residues. The CDR3 protein is CASSGTGVAQYF. In DNA, the CDR3 is TGTGCCAGCAGCGGAACGGGAGTTGCGCAGTATTTT.

The V gene is TRBV19, the J gene TRBJ2-3, with 8 bases that match TRBD2. This CDR3 region has 16 residues. With 1 base clipped from V and 0 bases from J, the junction kept 3 bases outside the gene matches. CDR1 and CDR2 from the germline V gene are LNHDA and SQIVND (reference sequence). CDR3 sequence reads: CASSIGAGVSTDTQYF. CDR3 sequence (DNA): TGTGCCAGTAGTATAGGAGCGGGAGTTAGCACAGATACGCAGTATTTT. Variable domain in full (rest from reference TRBV19 and TRBJ2-3): DGGITQSPKYLFRKEGQNVTLSCEQNLNHDAMYWYRQDPGQGLRLIYYSQIVNDFQKGDIAEGYSVSREKKESFPLTVTSAQKNPTAFYLCASSIGAGVSTDTQYFGPGTRLTVL.

The chain employs TRBV30 and TRBJ2-1; 9 bases fit TRBD2. From germline, CDR1 is GTSNPN and CDR2 SVGIG (reference sequence). CDR3 length equals 15 residues. Trimming removed 5 bases from V and 2 bases from J; junction bases left unmatched: 7. The CDR3 sequence is CAWDETSGPYNEQFF. The CDR3 nucleotides read TGTGCCTGGGACGAGACTAGCGGTCCCTACAATGAGCAGTTCTTC.

The chain carries TRBV6-6 and TRBJ1-5; weak D call: TRBD1 (5 bases). V was shortened by 4 bases and J by 4 bases, with 14 bases between the two germline ends. The CDR3 covers 15 residues. CDR1 and CDR2 (germline): MNHNY, SVGAGI (reference sequence). CDR3 coding DNA: TGTGCCAGCAGTTCCCAGGGTTCATCTAATCAGCCCCAGCATTTT. Amino acids: CASSSQGSSNQPQHF.

The chain joins TRBV11-1 to TRBJ2-7; TRBD2 aligns across 7 bases. Germline V gene lookup returns CDR1 SGHAT and CDR2 FQDESV (reference sequence). The V and J ends lost 5 bases and 0 bases, in that order; junction bases with no gene match: 4. CDR3 length: 14 residues. As DNA, the CDR3 is TGTGCCAGCAGCAGGACTAGTGCCTCCTACGAGCAGTACTTC. Translated: CASSRTSASYEQYF.

This chain connects TRBV19 to TRBJ2-5; TRBD1 aligns across 7 bases. CDR1 and CDR2 (germline): LNHDA, SQIVND (reference sequence). With 8 bases clipped from V and 3 bases from J, the junction kept 6 bases outside the gene matches. The CDR3 totals 13 residues. CDR3 DNA: TGTGCCAGTCGAAACAGGGGAGAAGAGACCCAGTACTTC. It encodes CASRNRGEETQYF. The complete variable domain, with remaining parts taken from reference TRBV19 and TRBJ2-5, reads DGGITQSPKYLFRKEGQNVTLSCEQNLNHDAMYWYRQDPGQGLRLIYYSQIVNDFQKGDIAEGYSVSREKKESFPLTVTSAQKNPTAFYLCASRNRGEETQYFGPGTRLLVL.

The genes are TRBV30 and TRBJ1-2; weak D call: TRBD1 (5 bases). Germline CDR1 GTSNPN, CDR2 SVGIG (reference sequence). V dropped 1 base and J dropped 2 bases, with 11 bases sitting between them. CDR3 length: 14 residues. CDR3 residues: CAWSGQGKNYGYTF. As DNA, the CDR3 is TGTGCCTGGAGTGGGCAGGGTAAAAACTATGGCTACACCTTC.

The rearrangement joins TRBV15 to TRBJ2-5, with 11 bases fitting TRBD1. There are 15 residues in the CDR3. Losses at the gene ends were 4 bases for V and 5 bases for J; bases not matched to a gene: 6. The V gene's germline CDR1 is LNHNV and CDR2 YYDKDF (reference sequence). The CDR3, as DNA: TGTGCCACCAGCACCGGACAGGGGGCCGGGGAGACCCAGTACTTC. Protein product: CATSTGQGAGETQYF.

The rearrangement uses TRBV30 and TRBJ1-1; D perhaps matches TRBD1 (6 bases). CDR1 GTSNPN and CDR2 SVGIG come from the germline V gene (reference sequence). The CDR3 is made up of 13 amino acids. The ends were cut back, 5 bases at V and 0 bases at J, with 10 bases in the middle. This CDR3 is CAWEDSLNTEAFF. CDR3 in DNA: TGTGCCTGGGAGGACAGCTTGAACACTGAAGCTTTCTTT.

This clone was seen a handful of times. The chain is built from TRBV5-5 and TRBJ1-2, with D uncertain. The V and J ends lost 4 bases and 0 bases respectively, with 19 bases between them. This CDR3 has 17 amino acids. CDR1 is SGHKS, CDR2 YYEKEE, per germline (reference sequence). This CDR3 is CASSRSNPTAANYGYTF. The DNA of the CDR3 is TGTGCCAGCAGCCGCTCAAATCCTACAGCCGCTAACTATGGCTACACCTTC.

This chain uses TRBV4-2 with TRBJ2-3; perhaps TRBD2 as D (6 bases). The germline V and J ends were trimmed by 5 bases and 5 bases, with 14 bases remaining between them. Germline V gives CDR1 LGHNA, CDR2 YNFKEQ. CDR3 length: 14 residues. In DNA form, the CDR3 reads TGTGCCAGCAGCACTTACGGGAGTGGAGATACGCAGTATTTT. Protein: CASSTYGSGDTQYF.

The chain couples TRBV5-1 to TRBJ2-1; D is unclear. CDR3 length equals 13 residues. Trimming cost V 0 bases and J 6 bases, with 7 bases left between them. The germline CDR1 and CDR2 sequences are SGHRS and YFSETQ. Written as DNA, the CDR3 is TGCGCCAGCAGCTTGGCCTTAGTCAATGAGCAGTTCTTC. Translating it yields CASSLALVNEQFF. The full variable domain, completed using reference TRBV5-1 and TRBJ2-1, is KAGVTQTPRYLIKTRGQQVTLSCSPISGHRSVSWYQQTPGQGLQFLFEYFSETQRNKGNFPGRFSGRQFSNSRSEMNVSTLELGDSALYLCASSLALVNEQFFGPGTRLTVL.

V and J are TRBV7-6 and TRBJ1-5, with D possibly matching TRBD1 (6 bases). CDR3 length equals 14 residues. Germline values: CDR1 SGHVS, CDR2 FNYEAQ. V dropped 1 base and J dropped 11 bases, with 15 bases sitting between them. CDR3 region: CASSLGGDISTQHF. The CDR3 bases are TGTGCCAGCAGCTTAGGAGGGGACATCAGCACCCAGCATTTT. Full variable domain (remainder filled in from reference TRBV7-6 and TRBJ1-5): GAGVSQSPRYKVTKRGQDVALRCDPISGHVSLYWYRQALGQGPEFLTYFNYEAQQDKSGLPNDRFSAERPEGSISTLTIQRTEQRDSAMYRCASSLGGDISTQHFGDGTRLSIL.

This clone was counted a single time. This chain links TRBV9 with TRBJ1-1; D gene unclear. Germline CDR1 reads SGDLS; CDR2 reads YYNGEE. Trimming pared 3 bases from V and 1 base from J, leaving 10 bases between. The CDR3 loop spans 14 amino acids. The CDR3 loop is CASSAAARNTEAFF. CDR3 in DNA: TGTGCCAGCAGCGCAGCAGCTAGGAACACTGAAGCTTTCTTT.

This sequence joins TRBV19 and TRBJ2-3; tentatively, D is TRBD2 (6 bases). Between the trimmed V and J ends, which lost 8 bases and 1 base, there was a span of 16 bases. The CDR3 consists of 15 residues. CDR1 is LNHDA, CDR2 SQIVND, per germline (reference sequence). Here the CDR3 DNA reads TGTGCCAGTCGGGCGGAAGGGGAGGGCACAGATACGCAGTATTTT. Protein product: CASRAEGEGTDTQYF.

The chain has TRBV14 and TRBJ2-7; D may be TRBD1 (6 bases). CDR3 size: 14 residues. Germline loops: CDR1 SGHDN, CDR2 FVKESK. V dropped 2 bases and J dropped 2 bases, with 10 bases sitting between them. CDR3 protein: CASSQRTAPYEQYF. CDR3 bases: TGTGCCAGCAGCCAAAGGACAGCCCCCTACGAGCAGTACTTC.

CDR3 in DNA: TGTGCCAGCAGCGGTACAGGAGTAAACTATGGCTACACCTTC. It is translated as CASSGTGVNYGYTF. This rearrangement joins TRBV5-4 to TRBJ1-2; maybe TRBD1 (5 bases). This CDR3 spans 14 amino acids. Deletions cut 4 bases from V and 2 bases from J, with 12 bases between. Germline V gives CDR1 SGHNT, CDR2 YYREEE (reference sequence).

The CDR3: CASSRGGSGIYNEQFF. CDR3 bases: TGTGCCAGCAGCCGGGGTGGTAGCGGGATCTACAATGAGCAGTTCTTC. V is TRBV5-4 and J is TRBJ2-1, with 8 bases lining up with TRBD2. Germline lookup yields CDR1 SGHNT and CDR2 YYREEE (reference sequence). Losses at the gene ends were 4 bases for V and 3 bases for J; bases not matched to a gene: 9. The CDR3 consists of 16 residues.

Remarks on this clone: The sample holds other DNA sequences that translate to the same CDR3. The J gene is TRBJ2-7, the V gene TRBV6-1; TRBD1 agrees at 10 bases. The CDR3 length is 13 residues. Trimming at V came to 6 bases and at J to 4 bases, leaving 3 bases not matched to a gene. Germline V lookup: CDR1 MNHNS, CDR2 SASEGT. The CDR3 reads CASSRDRGYEQYF. DNA of the CDR3: TGTGCCAGCAGCCGGGACAGGGGATACGAGCAGTACTTC.

This clone was recorded once. The J gene is TRBJ2-7, the V gene TRBV5-1, with TRBD2 as a possible D gene (5 bases). V gave up 1 base and J gave up 1 base, with 6 bases separating them. This CDR3 is 13 amino acids long. From germline, CDR1 is SGHRS and CDR2 YFSETQ. The CDR3 reads CASSLRGSYEQYF. The CDR3 bases are TGCGCCAGCAGCTTGCGGGGATCCTACGAGCAGTACTTC.

This chain uses TRBV5-1 with TRBJ2-2, with 7 bases matching TRBD2. The V and J ends lost 5 bases and 1 base, in that order; junction bases with no gene match: 8. There are 16 residues in the CDR3. The germline V gene encodes CDR1 SGHRS and CDR2 YFSETQ. The CDR3 sequence is CASRDSSSGNTGELFF. The CDR3 DNA follows: TGCGCCAGCAGAGACAGTTCTAGCGGGAACACCGGGGAGCTGTTTTTT.

The V call is TRBV6-1, the J call TRBJ1-2; no clear D gene. Germline lookup yields CDR1 MNHNS and CDR2 SASEGT. V gave up 4 bases and J gave up 2 bases, with 8 bases separating them. This CDR3 is built from 13 residues. In DNA form, the CDR3 reads TGTGCCAGCAGTGTTCCGGGAAACTATGGCTACACCTTC. Amino acids: CASSVPGNYGYTF.

CDR3 amino acids: CASSPIGPTSGRASYNEQFF. The CDR3 DNA sequence: TGTGCCAGCTCACCAATCGGGCCGACTAGCGGGAGGGCCTCATACAATGAGCAGTTCTTC. The chain joins TRBV18 to TRBJ2-1, with 14 bases matching TRBD2. CDR3 length: 20 amino acids. Trimming at V came to 2 bases and at J to 4 bases, leaving 13 bases not matched to a gene. Germline V CDR1 and CDR2: KGHSH, LQKENI.

The rearrangement joins TRBV5-1 to TRBJ2-5, with TRBD1 as a possible D gene (6 bases). The CDR3 has 13 residues. The V end lost 4 bases, the J end lost 5 bases, and 12 bases lay between the germline ends. CDR1 and CDR2 (germline): SGHRS, YFSETQ. The CDR3 spells CASSEQGWETQYF. In nucleotides, the CDR3 is TGCGCCAGCAGCGAACAGGGTTGGGAGACCCAGTACTTC.